This T cell receptor beta chain was recorded in a study of tissue T cells after allogeneic stem cell transplantation. Findings and caveats of the study: Tissue-detected TCR repertoire was only partly captured by blood and spleen T cells. Sampling depth was limited, and the cohort was small and clinically varied. TCR repertoires tracked anatomic similarity, regardless of disease or transplant status.

Time point here: mouse harvest day 14 after allogeneic transplant. Tail vein injection delivered 10^7 T-cell-depleted bone marrow cells and 10^6 splenic CD5+ T cells. This mouse GVHD model was MHC-mismatched B6 to BALB/c, profiled day 7 or 14. Measured with immunoSEQ multiplex PCR; TCRdb has only the in-frame clones, and not every one. The sample includes approximately 5,000 clones, about 41% of them seen just once. Germline CDR1 is NNHNN and CDR2 is SYGAGS (reference sequence). V lost 2 bases and J lost 4, with 13 bases in between. The CDR3 extends over 14 amino acids. This clone appeared a few times. Its antigen is unknown. Gene names denote mouse genes. The sequence runs out 1 residue before the end of the CDR3; the remainder is reconstructed from the germline J gene.

Sequencing was done on a sample of gut tissue. This chain joins TRBV13-2 and TRBJ2-7; the D gene is possibly TRBD1 (6 bases). The receptor was isolated from a female BALB/c mouse given C57BL/6 T cells with graft-versus-host disease after an allogeneic hematopoietic cell transplant. CDR3 DNA, as far as it was read: TGTGCCAGCGGTGAACCGGGACAATTATATGAACAGTAC. It translates to CASGEPGQLYEQY. The whole CDR3 sequence reads CASGEPGQLYEQYF.